This T cell receptor beta chain emerged from a study of T-cell reconstitution after alpha-beta-depleted transplantation in children. Findings and caveats of the study: Two months or so post-transplant, alpha-beta T cells reportedly derived from several hundred expanded graft clones. It was newly produced T cells that mostly accounted for T-cell counts and diversity one year after transplant.

Deletions cut 6 bases from V and 6 bases from J, with 8 bases between. The CDR3 spans 10 residues. The germline V gene encodes CDR1 DFQATT and CDR2 SNEGSKA (reference sequence). Unique molecular identifiers were incorporated into the prepared TCRbeta library. MiXCR was run by TCRdb on the PCR reads, yielding one entry per CDR3 protein. The table shows fewer than 250,000 distinct CDR3 sequences, with roughly 18% occurring only once. This clonotype came up many times. The antigen remains undetermined. The chain couples TRBV20-1 to TRBJ2-5; D gene uncertain. Sequencing was performed on PBMCs, mostly from graft donor cells, taken 360 days after TCRalphabeta/CD19-depleted stem cell transplant. This TCR was recovered from a male patient aged 2-15 years who had a stem cell transplant for acute lymphoblastic leukemia, so the T cells may come from the graft donor. The DNA for the CDR3 is TGCAGTGCGAGCCGCCAGACCCAGTACTTC. It is translated as CSASRQTQYF.